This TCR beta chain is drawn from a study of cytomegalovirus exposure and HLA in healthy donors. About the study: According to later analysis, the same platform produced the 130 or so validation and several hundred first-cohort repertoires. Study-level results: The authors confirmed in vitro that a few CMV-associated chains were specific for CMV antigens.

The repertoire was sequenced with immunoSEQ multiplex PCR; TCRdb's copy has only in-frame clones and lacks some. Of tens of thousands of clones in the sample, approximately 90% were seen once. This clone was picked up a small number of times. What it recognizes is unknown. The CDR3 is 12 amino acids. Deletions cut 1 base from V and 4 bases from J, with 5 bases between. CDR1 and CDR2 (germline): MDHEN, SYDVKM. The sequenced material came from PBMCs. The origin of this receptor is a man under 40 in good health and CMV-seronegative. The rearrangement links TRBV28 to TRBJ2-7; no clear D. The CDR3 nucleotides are TGTGCCAGCAGTTTATCTTCGTACGAGCAGTACTTC. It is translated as CASSLSSYEQYF.